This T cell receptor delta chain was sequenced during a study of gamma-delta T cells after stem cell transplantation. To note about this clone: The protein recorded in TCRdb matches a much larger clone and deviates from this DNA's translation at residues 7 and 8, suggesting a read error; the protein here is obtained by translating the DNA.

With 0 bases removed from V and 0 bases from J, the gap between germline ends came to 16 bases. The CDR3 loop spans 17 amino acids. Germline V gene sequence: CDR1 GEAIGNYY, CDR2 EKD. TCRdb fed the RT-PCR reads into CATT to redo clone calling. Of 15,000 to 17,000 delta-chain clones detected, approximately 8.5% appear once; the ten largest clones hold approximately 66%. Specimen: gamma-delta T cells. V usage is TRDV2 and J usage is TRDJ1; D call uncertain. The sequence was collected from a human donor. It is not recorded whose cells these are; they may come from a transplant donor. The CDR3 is CACDTLVEMINTDKLIF. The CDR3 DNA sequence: TGTGCCTGTGACACCCTGGTGGAGATGATTAACACCGATAAACTCATCTTT.